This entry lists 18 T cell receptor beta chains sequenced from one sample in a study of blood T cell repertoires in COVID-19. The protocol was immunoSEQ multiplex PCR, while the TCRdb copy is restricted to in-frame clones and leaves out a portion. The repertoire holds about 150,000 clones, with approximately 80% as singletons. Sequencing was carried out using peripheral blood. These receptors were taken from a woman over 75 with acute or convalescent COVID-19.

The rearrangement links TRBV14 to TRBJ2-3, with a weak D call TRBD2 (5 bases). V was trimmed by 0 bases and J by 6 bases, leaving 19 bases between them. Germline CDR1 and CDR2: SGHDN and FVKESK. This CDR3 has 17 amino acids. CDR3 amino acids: CASSQDKGGLGLDTQYF. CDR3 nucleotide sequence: TGTGCCAGCAGCCAAGATAAAGGTGGACTGGGCTTGGATACGCAGTATTTT.

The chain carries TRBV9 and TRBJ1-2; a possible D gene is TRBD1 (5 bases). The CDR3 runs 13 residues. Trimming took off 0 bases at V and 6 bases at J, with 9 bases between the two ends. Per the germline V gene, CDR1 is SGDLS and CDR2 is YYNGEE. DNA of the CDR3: TGTGCCAGCAGCGTAGCCCCACAGGATGGCTACACCTTC. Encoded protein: CASSVAPQDGYTF.

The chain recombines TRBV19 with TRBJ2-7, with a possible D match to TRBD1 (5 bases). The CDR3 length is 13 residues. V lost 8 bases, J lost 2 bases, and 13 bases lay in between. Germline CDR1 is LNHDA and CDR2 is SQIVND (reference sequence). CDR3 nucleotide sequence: TGTGCCAGTGGTCCGAGACAGACCTACGAGCAGTACTTC. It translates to CASGPRQTYEQYF.

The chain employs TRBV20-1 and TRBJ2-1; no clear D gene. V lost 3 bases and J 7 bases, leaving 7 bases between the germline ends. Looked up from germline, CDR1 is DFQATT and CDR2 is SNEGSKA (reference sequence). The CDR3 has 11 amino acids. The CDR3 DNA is TGCAGTGCTAGTGCCGGGAATGAGCAGTTCTTC. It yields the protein CSASAGNEQFF.

For the CDR3, the DNA is TGTGCCAGTAGTCCCCGGACACCCCAAGAGACCCAGTACTTC. It yields the protein CASSPRTPQETQYF. This rearrangement joins TRBV19 to TRBJ2-5; tentatively, D is TRBD1 (5 bases). V dropped 5 bases and J dropped 1 base, with 11 bases sitting between them. This CDR3 contains 14 residues. Germline V gene lookup returns CDR1 LNHDA and CDR2 SQIVND (reference sequence).

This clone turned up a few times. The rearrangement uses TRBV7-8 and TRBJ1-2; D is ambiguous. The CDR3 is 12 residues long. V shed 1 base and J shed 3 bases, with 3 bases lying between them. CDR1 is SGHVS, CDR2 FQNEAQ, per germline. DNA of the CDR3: TGTGCCAGCAGCTTAGGAGACTATGGCTACACCTTC. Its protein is CASSLGDYGYTF.

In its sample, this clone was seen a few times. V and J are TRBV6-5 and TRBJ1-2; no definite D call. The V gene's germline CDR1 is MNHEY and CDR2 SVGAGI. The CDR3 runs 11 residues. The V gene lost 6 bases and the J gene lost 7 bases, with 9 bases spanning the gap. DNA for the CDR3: TGTGCCAGCAGGGCCGTTGGTGGCTACACCTTC. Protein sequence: CASRAVGGYTF.

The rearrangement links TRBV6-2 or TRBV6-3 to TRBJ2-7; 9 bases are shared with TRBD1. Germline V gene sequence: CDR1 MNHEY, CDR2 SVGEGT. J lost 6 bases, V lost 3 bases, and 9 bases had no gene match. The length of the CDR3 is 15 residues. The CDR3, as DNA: TGTGCCAGCAGTTATCGGGGACAGGGTAAAGGCGAGCAGTACTTC. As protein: CASSYRGQGKGEQYF.

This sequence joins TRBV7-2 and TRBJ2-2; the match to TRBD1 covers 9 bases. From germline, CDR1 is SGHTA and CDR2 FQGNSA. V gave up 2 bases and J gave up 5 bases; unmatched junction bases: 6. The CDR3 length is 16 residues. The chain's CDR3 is CASSLRRDRVTGELFF. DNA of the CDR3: TGTGCCAGCAGCTTAAGGCGGGACAGGGTGACCGGGGAGCTGTTTTTT.

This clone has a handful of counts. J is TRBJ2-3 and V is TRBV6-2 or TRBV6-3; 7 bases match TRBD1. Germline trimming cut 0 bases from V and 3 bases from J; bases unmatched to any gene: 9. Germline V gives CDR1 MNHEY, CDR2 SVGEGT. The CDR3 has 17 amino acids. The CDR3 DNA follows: TGTGCCAGCAGTTACTCGATACTCAGGGGGACGACAGATACGCAGTATTTT. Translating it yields CASSYSILRGTTDTQYF.

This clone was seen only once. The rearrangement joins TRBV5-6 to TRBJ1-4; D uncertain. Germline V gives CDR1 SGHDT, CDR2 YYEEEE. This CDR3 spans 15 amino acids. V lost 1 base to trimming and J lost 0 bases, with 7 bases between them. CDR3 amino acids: CASSLWSATNEKLFF. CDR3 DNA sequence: TGTGCCAGCAGCTTGTGGTCAGCAACTAATGAAAAACTGTTTTTT. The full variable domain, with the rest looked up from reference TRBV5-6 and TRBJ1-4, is DAGVTQSPTHLIKTRGQQVTLRCSPKSGHDTVSWYQQALGQGPQFIFQYYEEEERQRGNFPDRFSGHQFPNYSSELNVNALLLGDSALYLCASSLWSATNEKLFFGSGTQLSVL.

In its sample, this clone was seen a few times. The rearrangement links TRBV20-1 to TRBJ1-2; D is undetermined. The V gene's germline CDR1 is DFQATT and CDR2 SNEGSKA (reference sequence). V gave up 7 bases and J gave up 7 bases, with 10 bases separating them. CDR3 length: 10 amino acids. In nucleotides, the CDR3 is TGCAGTGTTACCCCAGGTGGCTACACCTTC. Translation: CSVTPGGYTF.

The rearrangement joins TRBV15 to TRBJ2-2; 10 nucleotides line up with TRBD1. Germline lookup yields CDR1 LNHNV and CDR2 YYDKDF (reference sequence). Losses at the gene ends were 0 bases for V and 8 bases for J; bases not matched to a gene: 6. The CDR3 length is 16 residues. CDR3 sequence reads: CATSRDRQGAAGELFF. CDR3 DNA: TGTGCCACCAGCAGAGACCGACAGGGGGCGGCGGGGGAGCTGTTTTTT.

As DNA, the CDR3 is TGTGCCATCAGGGAGGGAACAGGGGGGAATCAGCCCCAGCATTTT. It is translated as CAIREGTGGNQPQHF. V usage is TRBV10-3 and J usage is TRBJ1-5; 8 positions match TRBD1. J was trimmed by 4 bases and V by 6 bases; bases with no gene match: 8. Per the germline V gene, CDR1 is ENHRY and CDR2 is SYGVKD. This CDR3 is 15 amino acids long.

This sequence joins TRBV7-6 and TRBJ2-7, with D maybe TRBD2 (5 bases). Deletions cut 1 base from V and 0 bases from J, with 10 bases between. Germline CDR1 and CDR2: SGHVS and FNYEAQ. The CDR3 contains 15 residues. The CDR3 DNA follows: TGTGCCAGCAGCTTAGAAGTGGGGAGCTCCTACGAGCAGTACTTC. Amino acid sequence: CASSLEVGSSYEQYF.

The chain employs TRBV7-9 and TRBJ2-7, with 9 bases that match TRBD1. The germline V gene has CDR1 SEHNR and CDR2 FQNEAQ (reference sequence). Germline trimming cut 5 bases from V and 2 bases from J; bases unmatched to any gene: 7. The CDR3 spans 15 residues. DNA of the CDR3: TGTGCCAGCAGCCTCGGACAGGGGCTCACCTACGAGCAGTACTTC. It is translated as CASSLGQGLTYEQYF.

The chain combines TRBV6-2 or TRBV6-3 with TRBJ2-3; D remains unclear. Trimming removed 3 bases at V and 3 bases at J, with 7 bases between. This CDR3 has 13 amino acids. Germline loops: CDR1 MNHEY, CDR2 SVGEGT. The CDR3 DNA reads TGTGCCAGCAGTTATCCCCCAACAGATACGCAGTATTTT. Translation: CASSYPPTDTQYF.

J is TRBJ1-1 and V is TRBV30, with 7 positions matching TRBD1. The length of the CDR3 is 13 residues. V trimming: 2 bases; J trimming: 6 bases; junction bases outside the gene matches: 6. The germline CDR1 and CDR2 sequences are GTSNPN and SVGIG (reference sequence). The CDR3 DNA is TGTGCCTGGAGTTTAGACAGGGCCCCTGAAGCTTTCTTT. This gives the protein CAWSLDRAPEAFF.